The 10 T cell receptor beta chains in this list originate from one sample, sequenced in a study of response to subunit inactivated influenza vaccine (dated by TCRdb to between 2017 and 2018). Libraries were prepared through RT-PCR. Reads for this sample came from an Illumina HiSeq 2500. TCRdb reran the public reads through fastp at Q25 and MiXCR, keeping productive beta chains. Rows with one shared CDR3 protein collapse into an entry with the most common genes and DNA. The sample table shows about 240,000 distinct CDR3 sequences, and over 9% are seen once. The top ten hold less than 8.5% of the sample. The sample in question was non-naive T cells sorted from PBMCs, obtained 14 to 15 days before vaccination. The cell subset or site label, read with the paper, signifies: memory T cell fraction. Receptors were obtained from a middle-aged man who received an inactivated influenza vaccine. Donor details come from another sample of the same person, matched by shared clones.

The sample holds many counts of this clonotype. V and J are TRBV6-2 or TRBV6-3 and TRBJ2-2, with 9 bases aligning to TRBD1. V trimming: 6 bases; J trimming: 3 bases; junction bases outside the gene matches: 5. CDR1 and CDR2 from the germline V gene are MNHEY and SVGEGT. The CDR3 consists of 15 residues. Here the CDR3 DNA reads TGTGCCAGCAGCCGGGACAGGGATTACACCGGGGAGCTGTTTTTT. It translates to CASSRDRDYTGELFF.

This clonotype was recorded at least ten times. This chain joins TRBV20-1 and TRBJ2-5, with D unclear. The CDR3 runs to 12 residues. Germline CDR1 DFQATT, CDR2 SNEGSKA (reference sequence). Between the trimmed V and J ends, which lost 1 base and 4 bases, there was a span of 7 bases. The chain's CDR3 is CSARVGVETQYF. The DNA for the CDR3 is TGCAGTGCTAGAGTAGGAGTAGAGACCCAGTACTTC.

This clonotype was picked up a small number of times. The chain joins TRBV27 to TRBJ1-2; TRBD1 matches 7 bases. Unmatched junction bases numbered 11, after V lost 5 bases and J lost 2 bases. Germline-derived CDR1 and CDR2 are MNHEY and SMNVEV (reference sequence). The CDR3 is 16 amino acids. The CDR3 bases are TGTGCCAGCAGTCCCCAAACAGGGGCGATAAACTATGGCTACACCTTC. Its protein is CASSPQTGAINYGYTF.

This clonotype was detected ten times or more. V and J are TRBV6-1 and TRBJ2-7; D is ambiguous. The CDR3 is 13 residues long. Trimming pared 10 bases from V and 7 bases from J, leaving 20 bases between. Germline values: CDR1 MNHNS, CDR2 SASEGT. This CDR3 reads CATTSDTSREQYF. The CDR3 DNA sequence: TGTGCCACGACCTCTGACACATCCAGAGAGCAGTACTTC.

This clonotype appeared a few times. V gene TRBV28 combines with J gene TRBJ1-1; a weak D match, TRBD1 (6 bases). The CDR3 length is 12 residues. V shed 9 bases and J shed 5 bases, with 13 bases lying between them. CDR1 and CDR2 (germline): MDHEN, SYDVKM. The CDR3 nucleotides read TGTGCCAGTGGATTGGACAGAACTGAAGCTTTCTTT. It specifies CASGLDRTEAFF.

The rearrangement links TRBV6-5 to TRBJ2-7; D is ambiguous. Germline V lookup: CDR1 MNHEY, CDR2 SVGAGI. V lost 2 bases and J lost 0, with 11 bases in between. This CDR3 contains 15 residues. CDR3 bases: TGTGCCAGCAGTTACATGGCTTCATTCTCCTACGAGCAGTACTTC. Translation gives CASSYMASFSYEQYF.

This clonotype was picked up many times. The chain links TRBV4-3 to TRBJ2-7; the match to TRBD2 covers 14 bases. The germline V gene encodes CDR1 LGHNA and CDR2 YSLEER. This CDR3 has 15 amino acids. V dropped 3 bases and J dropped 9; count of bases not matched to a gene: 7. The CDR3 DNA is TGCGCCAGCAGCCAGGCATTGACTAGCGGGAGGGTGCAGTACTTC. Protein: CASSQALTSGRVQYF.

The chain couples TRBV15 to TRBJ1-4, with D unclear. The germline CDR1 and CDR2 sequences are LNHNV and YYDKDF (reference sequence). The CDR3 runs 15 residues. Trimming removed 1 base from V and 8 bases from J, with 14 bases in between. The CDR3 region has the DNA TGTGCCACCAGCAGAGGGAGAGGAGAAGTCGAAAAACTGTTTTTT. This codes for CATSRGRGEVEKLFF.

This clonotype has a count of ten or more. The V and J genes are TRBV12-3 or TRBV12-4 and TRBJ1-5, with D perhaps matching TRBD1 (5 bases). The CDR3 runs 15 residues. V was cut by 4 bases and J by 7 bases, with 17 bases left in between. The CDR3 sequence is CASSSLAGTGQPQHF. CDR3 nucleotides: TGTGCCAGCAGTTCCCTAGCTGGGACGGGACAGCCCCAGCATTTT.

This clonotype has more than one count but fewer than ten. The genes are TRBV5-4 and TRBJ2-7; D call uncertain. The CDR3 runs to 12 residues. Germline CDR1 is SGHNT and CDR2 is YYREEE (reference sequence). Trimming pared 1 base from V and 6 bases from J, leaving 8 bases between. The CDR3 is CASSLSASEQYF. As DNA, the CDR3 is TGTGCCAGCAGCTTGTCCGCTTCCGAGCAGTACTTC.